This T cell receptor (beta chain) was captured by sequencing in a study of T cell responses to AZD1222 COVID-19 vaccine. Sequenced by immunoSEQ multiplex PCR; TCRdb stores in-frame clones only, minus some. The sample carries fewer than 80,000 clones, about 91% recorded once. The CDR3 is 10 amino acids. CDR1 DFQATT and CDR2 SNEGSKA come from the germline V gene (reference sequence). The V end was cut by 4 bases, the J end by 6 bases, with 5 bases between. The sample consisted of peripheral blood, taken 28 days after the second dose of the MenACWY control vaccine. The source of this sequence is an adult who received the MenACWY meningococcal vaccine as a control. The gene calls are TRBV20-1 and TRBJ2-3; no reliable D call. DNA of the CDR3: TGCAGTGCTATCGTGGATACGCAGTATTTT. This encodes CSAIVDTQYF.